This T cell receptor beta chain appears in the sequencing data of a study of blood T cell repertoires in COVID-19. Background on the study: Samples came from the United States, Italy and Spain, spanning acute and convalescent COVID-19.

The method was immunoSEQ multiplex PCR; TCRdb's version includes in-frame clones alone and lacks a portion of them. The table records approximately 22,000 clones, 90% to 95% of them present only once. Germline lookup yields CDR1 SGHTA and CDR2 FQGTGA. V was trimmed by 5 bases and J by 7 bases, leaving 17 bases between them. This CDR3 spans 15 amino acids. V usage is TRBV7-3 and J usage is TRBJ2-2; tentatively, D is TRBD2 (7 bases). The sequence was obtained from a man in his 70s with active COVID-19. Sequencing input: peripheral blood. The CDR3 loop is CASSQRRGQVGELFF. The CDR3 DNA reads TGTGCCAGCAGCCAACGGCGGGGGCAGGTCGGGGAGCTGTTTTTT.